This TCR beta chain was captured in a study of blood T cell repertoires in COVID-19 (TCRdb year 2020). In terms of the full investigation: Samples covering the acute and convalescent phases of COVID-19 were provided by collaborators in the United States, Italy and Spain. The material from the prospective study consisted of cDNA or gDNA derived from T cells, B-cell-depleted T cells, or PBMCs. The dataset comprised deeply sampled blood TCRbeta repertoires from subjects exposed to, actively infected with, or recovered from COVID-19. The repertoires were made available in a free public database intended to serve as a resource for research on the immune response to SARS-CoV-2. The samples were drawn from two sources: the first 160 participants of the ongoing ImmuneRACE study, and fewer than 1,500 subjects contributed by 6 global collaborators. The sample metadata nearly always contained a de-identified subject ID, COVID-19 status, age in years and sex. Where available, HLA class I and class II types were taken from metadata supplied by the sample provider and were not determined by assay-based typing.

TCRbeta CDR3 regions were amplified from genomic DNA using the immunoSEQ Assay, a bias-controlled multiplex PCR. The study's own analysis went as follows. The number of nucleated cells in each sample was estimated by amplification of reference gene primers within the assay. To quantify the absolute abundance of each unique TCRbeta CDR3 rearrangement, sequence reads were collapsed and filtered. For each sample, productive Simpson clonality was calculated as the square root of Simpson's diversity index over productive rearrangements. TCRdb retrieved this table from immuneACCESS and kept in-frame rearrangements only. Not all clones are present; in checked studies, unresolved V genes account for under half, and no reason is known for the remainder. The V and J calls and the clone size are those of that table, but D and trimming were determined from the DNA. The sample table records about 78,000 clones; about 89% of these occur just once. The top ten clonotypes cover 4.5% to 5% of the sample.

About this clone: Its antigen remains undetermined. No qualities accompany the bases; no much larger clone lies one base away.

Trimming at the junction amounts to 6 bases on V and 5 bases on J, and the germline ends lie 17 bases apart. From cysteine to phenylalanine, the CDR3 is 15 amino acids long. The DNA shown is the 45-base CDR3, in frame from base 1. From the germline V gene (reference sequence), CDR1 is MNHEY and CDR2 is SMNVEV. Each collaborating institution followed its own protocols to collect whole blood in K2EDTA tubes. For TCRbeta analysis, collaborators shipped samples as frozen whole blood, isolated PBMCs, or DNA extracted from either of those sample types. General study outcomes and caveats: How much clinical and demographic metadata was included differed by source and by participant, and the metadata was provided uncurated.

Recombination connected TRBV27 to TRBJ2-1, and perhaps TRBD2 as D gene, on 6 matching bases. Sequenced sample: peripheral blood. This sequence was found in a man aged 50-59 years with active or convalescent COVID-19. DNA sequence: TGTGCCAGCAGACTAGCTCGTCACACCGACAATGAGCAGTTCTTC. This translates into CASRLARHTDNEQFF.